This TCR beta chain was sequenced in a study of CD8 T cells in ankylosing spondylitis. Whole-study findings and limits: Reportedly, disease-linked clones are significantly enriched in ankylosing spondylitis patients' matched synovial fluid. Made up of eight highly homologous variants, a TCR beta motif appeared characteristic of ankylosing spondylitis blood. The authors found the disease-linked clones to be CD8+ and relatively rare in peripheral blood.

TCRdb recomputed calls from the 5' RACE reads with MiXCR, one row per CDR3 protein. The profile covers hundreds of thousands of distinct CDR3 sequences, with about 10% appearing a single time and approximately 0.5% taken by the ten largest. The germline V gene encodes CDR1 DFQATT and CDR2 SNEGSKA (reference sequence). Trimming left V 5 bases short and J 0 bases short, with 17 bases between. The CDR3 has 16 amino acids. In regard to this clonotype: The antigen is not known.

This receptor was obtained from a male donor with ankylosing spondylitis. The material sequenced was blood, either unsorted or a sorted T cell fraction (not recorded which). The chain couples TRBV20-1 to TRBJ1-5, with no clear D. CDR3 in amino acids: CSASTTTSFSNQPQHF. CDR3 nucleotide sequence: TGCAGTGCTTCGACAACAACCAGCTTTAGCAATCAGCCCCAGCATTTT.